This passage covers 12 T cell receptor beta chains from one sample sequenced in a study of identical twins' blood T cells. TCRdb passed the 5' RACE reads through MiXCR, listing each CDR3 protein once. This sample has hundreds of thousands of distinct CDR3 sequences; 28% occur once, and the top ten carry around 5.6%. Sequenced sample: PBMCs. The receptor set was obtained from a woman aged 18 to 55 in good health.

A remark on this clonotype: The junction shows a germline mismatch at one end, possibly a read error. DNA for the CDR3: TGCGTCAGCAGTGAAAGGGCAAGTTATGGCTACACCTTC. Residues: CVSSERASYGYTF. The chain recombines TRBV10-2 with TRBJ1-2; D is unresolved. Germline V gene data show CDR1 as WSHSY and CDR2 as SAAADI. The CDR3 totals 13 residues.

The chain combines TRBV20-1 with TRBJ1-5, with a tentative D call TRBD1 (5 bases). The CDR3 length is 17 residues. The V end was cut by 4 bases, the J end by 1 base, with 20 bases between. The germline gives CDR1 DFQATT, CDR2 SNEGSKA (reference sequence). The CDR3 coding sequence is TGCAGTGCTAAGCCCGGGGTGGGGGGTTGGAGCAATCAGCCCCAGCATTTT. Encoded protein: CSAKPGVGGWSNQPQHF.

This clonotype showed up just once. V usage is TRBV10-3 and J usage is TRBJ2-7; D gene uncertain. The V and J ends lost 5 bases and 4 bases respectively, with 6 bases between them. This CDR3 region has 11 residues. CDR1 is ENHRY and CDR2 is SYGVKD in the germline V gene. CDR3 residues: CAISPGYEQYF. CDR3 nucleotides: TGTGCCATCAGTCCCGGATACGAGCAGTACTTC.

This clonotype was counted a single time. The CDR3 reads CASSIEDRGPAEAFF. CDR3 bases: TGTGCCAGTAGTATAGAGGACAGGGGGCCTGCTGAAGCTTTCTTT. This chain uses TRBV19 with TRBJ1-1; 11 bases line up with TRBD1. Germline CDR1 LNHDA, CDR2 SQIVND (reference sequence). Trimming at V came to 0 bases and at J to 6 bases, leaving 3 bases not matched to a gene. The CDR3 totals 15 residues. Based on the CDR3 plus reference TRBV19 and TRBJ1-1, the full variable domain is DGGITQSPKYLFRKEGQNVTLSCEQNLNHDAMYWYRQDPGQGLRLIYYSQIVNDFQKGDIAEGYSVSREKKESFPLTVTSAQKNPTAFYLCASSIEDRGPAEAFFGQGTRLTVV.

This clonotype was observed a handful of times. The rearrangement joins TRBV3-1 to TRBJ1-1, with D unclear. V shed 4 bases and J shed 9 bases, with 18 bases lying between them. The CDR3 is 14 residues long. Germline V gene lookup returns CDR1 LGHDT and CDR2 YNNKEL (reference sequence). The CDR3 bases are TGTGCCAGCAGCCCAACCAGCCTTAGGACCAAAGCTTTCTTT. This gives the protein CASSPTSLRTKAFF.

This clonotype came up a few times. This chain uses TRBV28 with TRBJ1-3; possible D gene TRBD1, 6 bases. Germline lookup yields CDR1 MDHEN and CDR2 SYDVKM. The CDR3 is 13 residues long. Trimming took 7 bases from V and 5 from J, leaving 12 bases between them. The CDR3 protein is CASNRAVRNTIYF. DNA for the CDR3: TGTGCCAGCAACAGGGCGGTCCGAAACACCATATATTTT.

The chain employs TRBV2 and TRBJ2-2, with a weak D call TRBD2 (6 bases). Trimming stripped 2 bases from V and 15 bases from J, with 19 bases between. Per the germline V gene, CDR1 is SNHLY and CDR2 is FYNNEI. This CDR3 comprises 14 residues. CDR3 sequence (DNA): TGTGCCAGCAGTGAATGGGCACGAGTGGAGGGGATGTTTTTT. Its translation: CASSEWARVEGMFF.

CDR3 sequence reads: CASSDGEINQPQHF. The CDR3 DNA sequence: TGTGCCAGCAGCGACGGGGAAATCAATCAGCCCCAGCATTTT. The V gene is TRBV9, the J gene TRBJ1-5; D ambiguous. V lost 3 bases, J lost 3 bases, and 10 bases lay in between. The CDR3 spans 14 residues. In germline, CDR1 is SGDLS, CDR2 YYNGEE.

This clonotype was counted between two and nine times. This rearrangement joins TRBV5-1 to TRBJ1-2; no definite D call. This CDR3 comprises 14 residues. Germline-derived CDR1 and CDR2 are SGHRS and YFSETQ. The ends were cut back, 3 bases at V and 2 bases at J, with 11 bases in the middle. The CDR3 DNA sequence: TGCGCCAGCAGCTCTGGACGGGAAAACTATGGCTACACCTTC. This codes for CASSSGRENYGYTF. The entire variable domain, with the rest obtained from reference TRBV5-1 and TRBJ1-2, is as follows: KAGVTQTPRYLIKTRGQQVTLSCSPISGHRSVSWYQQTPGQGLQFLFEYFSETQRNKGNFPGRFSGRQFSNSRSEMNVSTLELGDSALYLCASSSGRENYGYTFGSGTRLTVV.

The chain combines TRBV6-2 or TRBV6-3 with TRBJ2-5, with D hard to call. This CDR3 is built from 14 residues. Trimming removed 2 bases from V and 0 bases from J, with 7 bases in between. Germline CDR1 MNHEY, CDR2 SVGEGT. The CDR3 DNA is TGTGCCAGCAGTTACGCCGCGGACCAAGAGACCCAGTACTTC. It codes for CASSYAADQETQYF.

The chain links TRBV5-6 to TRBJ2-1, with 8 bases aligning to TRBD2. Germline values: CDR1 SGHDT, CDR2 YYEEEE. The CDR3 length is 17 residues. With 0 bases clipped from V and 5 bases from J, the junction kept 10 bases outside the gene matches. The CDR3 is CASSLVAIAGRNNEQFF. CDR3 nucleotides: TGTGCCAGCAGCTTGGTTGCGATAGCGGGGAGGAACAATGAGCAGTTCTTC.

The chain couples TRBV20-1 to TRBJ1-1; D unclear. Between the trimmed V and J ends, which lost 5 bases and 1 base, there was a span of 8 bases. The CDR3 totals 12 residues. CDR1 and CDR2 from the germline V gene are DFQATT and SNEGSKA (reference sequence). The CDR3 nucleotides are TGCAGTGCTCAATCTCCGAACACTGAAGCTTTCTTT. Translated, it gives CSAQSPNTEAFF.